These 7 T cell receptor beta chains share one sample of origin, sequenced in a study of blood T cell repertoires in COVID-19. Produced via immunoSEQ multiplex PCR; TCRdb's table is partial and in-frame only. The table lists 210,000 or so clones, under 90% of them singletons. Input material: PBMCs or T cells enriched from blood (not recorded which). All receptors come from a woman in her forties or fifties who had been exposed to COVID-19.

The chain is built from TRBV19 and TRBJ1-1, with 9 bases matching TRBD1. The germline gives CDR1 LNHDA, CDR2 SQIVND (reference sequence). CDR3 length: 16 residues. Germline trimming cut 1 base from V and 1 base from J; bases unmatched to any gene: 4. As DNA, the CDR3 is TGTGCCAGTAGTATAGGAGGGACAGGGAGGAACACTGAAGCTTTCTTT. Residues: CASSIGGTGRNTEAFF.

V and J are TRBV10-3 and TRBJ2-5; D is perhaps TRBD1 (7 bases). Germline V gives CDR1 ENHRY, CDR2 SYGVKD. This CDR3 is built from 14 residues. V was shortened by 3 bases and J by 4 bases, with 12 bases between the two germline ends. CDR3 coding DNA: TGTGCCATCAGTGAAAACAGGGGAGGAGAGACCCAGTACTTC. This codes for CAISENRGGETQYF.

The chain uses TRBV19 and TRBJ1-5, with D possibly matching TRBD1 (5 bases). V lost 5 bases and J lost 4, with 9 bases in between. CDR3 length: 13 amino acids. The germline CDR1 and CDR2 sequences are LNHDA and SQIVND (reference sequence). The CDR3 sequence: CASSVQGNQPQHF. The CDR3 DNA reads TGTGCCAGTAGTGTCCAGGGTAATCAGCCCCAGCATTTT.

The chain employs TRBV5-6 and TRBJ1-6; tentative D call: TRBD1 (5 bases). From germline, CDR1 is SGHDT and CDR2 YYEEEE. This CDR3 spans 16 amino acids. V was clipped by 0 bases and J by 7 bases, with 14 bases between them. This chain's CDR3 is CASSLVTGAGNSPLHF. CDR3 nucleotide sequence: TGTGCCAGCAGCTTGGTTACCGGGGCGGGAAATTCACCCCTCCACTTT.

The J gene is TRBJ1-2, the V gene TRBV7-2; D gene unclear. This CDR3 is 12 amino acids long. CDR1 and CDR2 (germline): SGHTA, FQGNSA. Trimming took off 5 bases at V and 5 bases at J, with 9 bases between the two ends. The CDR3 region is CASSRTAYGYTF. The CDR3 coding sequence is TGTGCCAGCAGCAGGACTGCGTATGGCTACACCTTC.

The V gene is TRBV2, the J gene TRBJ1-1, with D tentatively TRBD1 (6 bases). The V end was cut by 2 bases, the J end by 6 bases, with 19 bases between. The germline V gene encodes CDR1 SNHLY and CDR2 FYNNEI. The CDR3 is 16 residues long. CDR3 nucleotides: TGTGCCAGCAGTGAAAGCCTGGGGGCGATCTACCCTGAAGCTTTCTTT. The encoded protein is CASSESLGAIYPEAFF.

The chain has TRBV2 and TRBJ1-6; perhaps TRBD1 as D (6 bases). The CDR3 totals 14 residues. CDR1 is SNHLY and CDR2 is FYNNEI in the germline V gene. V was cut by 6 bases and J by 9 bases, with 15 bases left in between. The CDR3 DNA is TGTGCCAGCAGGTCACAGGGTTCGGCTTCACCCCTCCACTTT. This gives the protein CASRSQGSASPLHF.